This is a list of T cell receptor beta chains from one sample in a study of immune heterogeneity within non-small cell lung tumors. Using its own MiXCR run on the multiplex PCR reads, TCRdb lists one record per CDR3 protein. The sample includes roughly 9,900 distinct CDR3 sequences, less than 30% of them seen just once. Sequenced sample: lung tumor tissue. The receptors here all came from an older woman with non-small cell lung cancer. Each CDR3 is given with its conserved first and last residue. A D gene is named only where the DNA matches it firmly. Only some rows state a clone size, as once, few, many or a class for expanded clones.

v_gene: TRBV28; abundance: medium-sized; j_gene: TRBJ1-5; d_gene: .; CDR3aa: CASSSIDGWSNQPQHF; CDR3nt: TGTGCCAGCAGTTCCATAGACGGGTGGAGCAATCAGCCCCAGCATTTT
v_gene: TRBV25-1; abundance: .; j_gene: TRBJ2-1; d_gene: TRBD2; CDR3aa: CASSDPRGGVNEQFF; CDR3nt: TGTGCCAGCAGTGACCCAAGGGGAGGGGTCAATGAGCAGTTCTTC
v_gene: TRBV5-4; abundance: .; j_gene: TRBJ2-3; d_gene: TRBD2; CDR3aa: CASSTLTSGNTDTQYF; CDR3nt: TGTGCCAGCAGCACACTCACTAGCGGGAACACAGATACGCAGTATTTT
v_gene: TRBV6-1; abundance: few; j_gene: TRBJ2-2; d_gene: TRBD2; CDR3aa: CASSERLAGGDTNTGELFF; CDR3nt: TGTGCCAGCAGTGAACGGCTAGCGGGAGGAGACACGAACACCGGGGAGCTGTTTTTT
v_gene: TRBV18; abundance: .; j_gene: TRBJ2-5; d_gene: .; CDR3aa: CASSPGGETQYF; CDR3nt: TGTGCCAGCTCACCGGGGGGAGAGACCCAGTACTTC
v_gene: TRBV12-3/TRBV12-4; abundance: .; j_gene: TRBJ2-4; d_gene: TRBD2; CDR3aa: CASSFAAGGRAESKNIQYF; CDR3nt: TGTGCCAGCAGTTTTGCGGCGGGCGGGAGGGCCGAGTCCAAAAACATTCAGTACTTC
v_gene: TRBV10-1; abundance: medium-sized; j_gene: TRBJ1-5; d_gene: .; CDR3aa: CASSESFGDAYQPQHF; CDR3nt: TGCGCCAGCAGTGAGTCCTTCGGGGATGCGTATCAGCCCCAGCATTTT
v_gene: TRBV20-1; abundance: .; j_gene: TRBJ1-6; d_gene: TRBD1; CDR3aa: CSASIGQVDSPLHF; CDR3nt: TGCAGTGCTAGTATCGGACAGGTGGATTCACCCCTCCACTTT
v_gene: TRBV6-5; abundance: many; j_gene: TRBJ1-1; d_gene: .; CDR3aa: CASSYSGSRYTEAFF; CDR3nt: TGTGCCAGCAGTTACTCGGGCAGCCGTTACACTGAAGCTTTCTTT
v_gene: TRBV27; abundance: many; j_gene: TRBJ2-3; d_gene: TRBD2; CDR3aa: CASSLSYPWGLAGVGDTQYF; CDR3nt: TGTGCCAGCAGTTTATCGTATCCGTGGGGACTAGCGGGAGTGGGAGATACGCAGTATTTT
v_gene: TRBV20-1; abundance: .; j_gene: TRBJ2-2; d_gene: TRBD2; CDR3aa: CSASISGISGELFF; CDR3nt: TGCAGTGCTAGCATTAGCGGGATCTCCGGGGAGCTGTTTTTT
v_gene: TRBV7-8; abundance: medium-sized; j_gene: TRBJ2-1; d_gene: TRBD2; CDR3aa: CASSLAAGVYNEQFF; CDR3nt: TGTGCCAGCAGCTTAGCAGCGGGAGTCTACAATGAGCAGTTCTTC
v_gene: TRBV5-1; abundance: few; j_gene: TRBJ2-3; d_gene: .; CDR3aa: CASSRDTTSTDTQYF; CDR3nt: TGCGCCAGCAGCAGGGACACGACAAGCACAGATACGCAGTATTTT
v_gene: TRBV20-1; abundance: few; j_gene: TRBJ2-3; d_gene: .; CDR3aa: CSAWVRGGRVPDTQYF; CDR3nt: TGCAGTGCTTGGGTTCGGGGCGGGCGGGTTCCAGATACGCAGTATTTT
v_gene: TRBV3-1; abundance: .; j_gene: TRBJ2-5; d_gene: .; CDR3aa: CASSQEGRRTETQYF; CDR3nt: TGTGCCAGCAGCCAGGAGGGGAGAAGAACAGAGACCCAGTACTTC
v_gene: TRBV7-8; abundance: many; j_gene: TRBJ2-7; d_gene: .; CDR3aa: CASSLAENEQYF; CDR3nt: TGTGCCAGCAGCTTAGCGGAGAACGAGCAGTACTTC
v_gene: TRBV28; abundance: .; j_gene: TRBJ2-1; d_gene: .; CDR3aa: CASSSDRPGASEQFF; CDR3nt: TGTGCCAGCAGTTCGGACAGGCCGGGGGCGAGTGAGCAGTTCTTC
v_gene: TRBV12-3/TRBV12-4; abundance: medium-sized; j_gene: TRBJ2-1; d_gene: TRBD2; CDR3aa: CASSRGTSWPYNEQFF; CDR3nt: TGTGCCAGCAGTCGTGGGACTAGCTGGCCCTACAATGAGCAGTTCTTC
v_gene: TRBV5-1; abundance: .; j_gene: TRBJ1-1; d_gene: TRBD1; CDR3aa: CASSKRGQQNTEAFF; CDR3nt: TGCGCCAGCAGCAAAAGGGGACAGCAGAACACTGAAGCTTTCTTT
v_gene: TRBV18; abundance: .; j_gene: TRBJ2-3; d_gene: .; CDR3aa: CASSPGTDTQYF; CDR3nt: TGTGCCAGCTCACCCGGGACAGATACGCAGTATTTT
v_gene: TRBV4-1; abundance: many; j_gene: TRBJ1-4; d_gene: TRBD1; CDR3aa: CASSLGQGEKLFF; CDR3nt: TGCGCCAGCAGCCTCGGACAGGGTGAAAAACTGTTTTTT
v_gene: TRBV9; abundance: many; j_gene: TRBJ2-2; d_gene: .; CDR3aa: CASSVRGAGELFF; CDR3nt: TGTGCCAGCAGCGTGCGAGGGGCCGGGGAGCTGTTTTTT
v_gene: TRBV27; abundance: medium-sized; j_gene: TRBJ2-2; d_gene: TRBD1; CDR3aa: CASSLSRWPGTGVNGELFF; CDR3nt: TGTGCCAGCAGTTTATCCAGATGGCCCGGGACAGGGGTAAACGGGGAGCTGTTTTTT
v_gene: TRBV11-2; abundance: medium-sized; j_gene: TRBJ2-7; d_gene: TRBD1; CDR3aa: CASSWGQGPYEQYF; CDR3nt: TGTGCCAGCAGCTGGGGACAGGGCCCCTACGAGCAGTACTTC
v_gene: TRBV6-1; abundance: medium-sized; j_gene: TRBJ2-1; d_gene: TRBD1; CDR3aa: CASSDLGQVRLYNEQFF; CDR3nt: TGTGCCAGCAGTGATCTTGGACAGGTCCGGCTATACAATGAGCAGTTCTTC
v_gene: TRBV27; abundance: few; j_gene: TRBJ1-6; d_gene: TRBD1; CDR3aa: CASTATGPNSPLHF; CDR3nt: TGTGCCAGCACGGCGACAGGGCCTAATTCACCCCTCCACTTT
v_gene: TRBV19; abundance: .; j_gene: TRBJ2-3; d_gene: .; CDR3aa: CASRKPTSYSTDTQYF; CDR3nt: TGTGCCAGTAGAAAACCAACTAGCTATAGCACAGATACGCAGTATTTT
v_gene: TRBV5-1; abundance: many; j_gene: TRBJ2-5; d_gene: .; CDR3aa: CASSLVVGQETQYF; CDR3nt: TGCGCCAGCAGCTTGGTCGTGGGCCAAGAGACCCAGTACTTC
v_gene: TRBV10-1; abundance: medium-sized; j_gene: TRBJ2-1; d_gene: TRBD2; CDR3aa: CASSEWAAGEFF; CDR3nt: TGCGCCAGCAGTGAATGGGCAGCGGGAGAGTTCTTC
v_gene: TRBV19; abundance: .; j_gene: TRBJ1-5; d_gene: .; CDR3aa: CASSIPRQLDGQPQHF; CDR3nt: TGTGCCAGTAGTATCCCCAGACAGTTAGACGGTCAGCCCCAGCATTTT
v_gene: TRBV20-1; abundance: medium-sized; j_gene: TRBJ2-7; d_gene: TRBD2; CDR3aa: CSSTAGAWEQYF; CDR3nt: TGCAGTTCCACAGCGGGGGCGTGGGAGCAGTACTTC
v_gene: TRBV5-6; abundance: medium-sized; j_gene: TRBJ2-1; d_gene: TRBD1; CDR3aa: CASSIQGFGQFF; CDR3nt: TGTGCCAGCAGCATACAGGGGTTTGGGCAGTTCTTC
v_gene: TRBV14; abundance: .; j_gene: TRBJ2-7; d_gene: .; CDR3aa: CASSHGEPTRGNF; CDR3nt: TGTGCCAGCAGCCACGGCGAACCGACCCGAGGGAACTTC
v_gene: TRBV7-9; abundance: .; j_gene: TRBJ1-4; d_gene: TRBD1; CDR3aa: CASSFTGGPATNEKLFF; CDR3nt: TGTGCCAGCAGCTTCACAGGGGGCCCAGCAACTAATGAAAAACTGTTTTTT
v_gene: TRBV7-8; abundance: medium-sized; j_gene: TRBJ2-7; d_gene: TRBD2; CDR3aa: CASSPGLESYEQYF; CDR3nt: TGTGCCAGCAGCCCGGGACTAGAAAGCTACGAGCAGTACTTC